A single T cell receptor beta chain is shown here with its context. This receptor's antigen is unknown. No per-base quality is available; no much larger clone lies one base away. All of the isolated RNA was reverse transcribed with the High Capacity cDNA Reverse Transcription Kit, so expressed TCRB transcripts were sequenced. Deep immunoSEQ sequencing was applied to naive, central memory and regulatory T cell samples, giving an average of about 3.57 million total reads per sample. Sorted cells were lysed in RLT buffer and RNA was extracted with DNase-treated RNeasy Micro or Mini kits, depending on cell number. Each cell subset was processed separately to prevent cross-contamination, with patient and healthy donor samples processed together. TCRB sequences were amplified from cDNA with the immunoSEQ multiplex PCR, producing 87-bp fragments spanning the CDR3 region. Sequencing of the amplicons was performed on the Illumina HiSeq platform. The authors' pipeline ran thus. PCR bias was computationally corrected using synthetic template baselines, reads within Hamming distance 2 were collapsed, and singletons that could not be merged were discarded. Reads were aligned against IMGT to assign V, D and J genes, CDR3 length and insertions or deletions at six rearrangement sites. Within each subset, clonotype counts were normalized to sorted cell number, and only after that were true diversity and Gini coefficients computed with the tcR R package. Repertoire sharing was quantified using the overlap coefficient calculated on TCRB nucleotide sequences. What TCRdb holds here is the immuneACCESS table cut down to in-frame rearrangements. Part of the clones is not present; checked against another copy, under half of the missing clones reflect an unresolved V gene, and the others are unexplained. The DNA gave D and trimming, while V, J and clone size come from that table. Within this sample are more than 150,000 clones, with approximately 12% of them counted one time only. The ten top clones hold approximately 2% of the sample.

The CDR1 and CDR2 encoded by the germline V gene are SGHRS and YFSETQ. After removal of 7 bases from V and 4 bases from J, the junction retains 8 bases not matched to a gene. The CDR3 goes from the cysteine to the phenylalanine over 14 residues. Only the CDR3 DNA stays, 42 bases, in frame from base 1. The data originate from a study of beta chain features in type 1 diabetes (dated by TCRdb to between 2018 and 2020). With regard to the full study: Patients and healthy donors did not differ in mean age, gender distribution, total cell number or subset yield. Regulatory and stem cell-like memory subsets were obtained from only 8 patients and about 8 healthy donors, while naive and central memory subsets were obtained from all 30 or so donors. Across all samples, 107,917,701 sorted cells were examined, and cell number per subset correlated strongly with RNA yield. In the study, TCRB repertoires of sorted circulating CD4+ T cell subsets from recently diagnosed type 1 diabetes patients were compared with those of matched healthy donors. The paper as a whole reports these results and caveats: Shorter templates might have been favored by PCR, but patient and control samples were amplified and corrected together, so both groups would have been affected equally by any skew. Because cDNA was sequenced instead of genomic DNA, activated cells with high expression could be over-represented, although the groups did not differ in activation or CD3 levels. At VDJ recombination sites, patients with type 1 diabetes made fewer insertions and deleted more nucleotides, a pattern implying thymic rearrangement abnormalities. In all four CD4+ subsets, TCRB CDR3 length was moderately but significantly shorter in type 1 diabetes patients. Because small numbers of individuals were included in the HLA sub-analyses, any influence of HLA type on TCRB rearrangement was left unresolved. Naive, central memory and regulatory TCRB repertoires appeared to be more similar among patients than among healthy donors.

From each donor, a single peripheral blood sample of about 110 mL on average was drawn into heparinised tubes. Using a panel that included CD45RO, CCR7, CD25, CD127, CD95 and CD27, naive, central memory, regulatory and stem cell-like memory CD4+ T cells were sorted on a BD FACSAria II. Every sorted population had a purity above 98%. Right away, PBMCs were isolated by Lymphoprep density gradient centrifugation and were stained directly, with no culture step. To minimize batch effects, samples were stained and sorted in pairs, one healthy donor with one patient per experiment. Sequenced material: central memory CD4+ T cells from blood. Rearrangement joined TRBV5-1 to TRBJ2-3; 8 central nucleotides agree with TRBD2. This receptor was taken from a man between 18 and 29 years old in good health. The DNA reads TGCGCCAGCGGGATTGGACTAGCCCCAGATACGCAGTATTTT. Its protein is CASGIGLAPDTQYF.